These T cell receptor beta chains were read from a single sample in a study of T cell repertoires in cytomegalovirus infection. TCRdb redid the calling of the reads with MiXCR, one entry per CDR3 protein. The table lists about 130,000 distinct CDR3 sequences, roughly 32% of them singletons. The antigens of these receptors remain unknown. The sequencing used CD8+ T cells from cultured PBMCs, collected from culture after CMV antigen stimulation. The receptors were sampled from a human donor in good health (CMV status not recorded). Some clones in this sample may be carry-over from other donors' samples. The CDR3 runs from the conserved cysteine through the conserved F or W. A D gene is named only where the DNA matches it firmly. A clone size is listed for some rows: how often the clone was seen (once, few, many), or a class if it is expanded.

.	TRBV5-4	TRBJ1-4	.	CASRSQDGEKLFF	TGTGCCAGCAGATCTCAGGACGGGGAAAAACTGTTTTTT
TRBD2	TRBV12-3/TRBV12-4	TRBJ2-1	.	CASTTSGGYNEQFF	TGTGCCAGCACTACATCGGGGGGTTACAATGAGCAGTTCTTC
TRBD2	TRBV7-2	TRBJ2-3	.	CASSSRKAGVITDTQYF	TGTGCCAGCAGTTCTAGGAAAGCGGGGGTTATCACAGATACGCAGTATTTT
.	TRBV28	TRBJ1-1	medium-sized	CASSPQGGDTEAFF	TGTGCCAGCAGCCCACAGGGAGGTGACACTGAAGCTTTCTTT
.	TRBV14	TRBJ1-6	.	CASSQDRAGHPLHF	TGTGCCAGCAGCCAAGATCGGGCAGGACATCCCCTCCACTTT
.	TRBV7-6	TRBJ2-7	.	CASSWAEEYEQYF	TGTGCCAGCAGCTGGGCAGAGGAGTACGAGCAGTACTTC
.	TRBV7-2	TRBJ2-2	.	CASTAGTITGELFF	TGTGCCAGCACGGCGGGGACAATTACCGGGGAGCTGTTTTTT
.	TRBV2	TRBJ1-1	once	CASSDLAEAFF	TGTGCCAGCAGTGATTTGGCTGAAGCTTTCTTT
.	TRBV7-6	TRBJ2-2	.	CASSLSRGVEELFF	TGTGCCAGCAGCTTATCCAGGGGCGTTGAGGAGCTGTTTTTT
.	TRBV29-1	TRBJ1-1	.	CSVGPPEAFF	TGCAGCGTGGGGCCCCCTGAAGCTTTCTTT
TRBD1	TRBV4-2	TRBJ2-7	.	CASSQERDRPTYEQYF	TGTGCCAGCAGCCAAGAACGGGACAGGCCCACCTACGAGCAGTACTTC
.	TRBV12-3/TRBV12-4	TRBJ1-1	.	CASSLDGPNTEAFF	TGTGCCAGCAGTTTAGACGGCCCGAACACTGAAGCTTTCTTT
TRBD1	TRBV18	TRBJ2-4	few	CASSPLQGARTKNIQYF	TGTGCCAGCTCACCGTTACAGGGGGCAAGGACCAAAAACATTCAGTACTTC
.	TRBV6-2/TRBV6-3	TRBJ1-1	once	CASSYWTEAFF	TGTGCCAGCAGTTACTGGACTGAAGCTTTCTTT
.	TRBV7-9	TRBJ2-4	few	CASSGRGPLAKNIQYF	TGTGCCAGCAGCGGACGCGGGCCTCTAGCCAAAAACATTCAGTACTTC
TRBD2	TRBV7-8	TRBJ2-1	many	CASSKRTSGGGSSYNEQFF	TGTGCCAGCAGCAAGAGGACTAGCGGGGGGGGGAGCTCCTACAATGAGCAGTTCTTC
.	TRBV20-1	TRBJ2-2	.	CSARGGRNTGELFF	TGCAGTGCTAGGGGCGGACGGAACACCGGGGAGCTGTTTTTT
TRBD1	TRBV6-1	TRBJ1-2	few	CASNPTGGGDYGYTF	TGTGCCAGCAACCCGACAGGGGGAGGTGACTATGGCTACACCTTC